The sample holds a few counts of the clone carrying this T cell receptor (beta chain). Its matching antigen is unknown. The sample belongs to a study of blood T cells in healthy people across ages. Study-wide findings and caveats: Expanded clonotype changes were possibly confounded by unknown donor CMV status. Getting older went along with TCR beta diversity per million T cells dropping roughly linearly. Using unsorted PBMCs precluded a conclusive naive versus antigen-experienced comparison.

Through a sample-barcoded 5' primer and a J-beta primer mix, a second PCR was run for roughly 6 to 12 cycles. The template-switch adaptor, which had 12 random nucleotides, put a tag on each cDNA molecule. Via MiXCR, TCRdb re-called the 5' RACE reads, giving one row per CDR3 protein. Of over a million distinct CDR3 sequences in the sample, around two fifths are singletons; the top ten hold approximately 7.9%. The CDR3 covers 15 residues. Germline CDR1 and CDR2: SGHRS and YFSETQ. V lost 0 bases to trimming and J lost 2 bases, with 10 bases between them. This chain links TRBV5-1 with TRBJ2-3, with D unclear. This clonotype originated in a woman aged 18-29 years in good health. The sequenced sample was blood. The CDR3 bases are TGCGCCAGCAGCTTGGGCGGCAGCTTCACAGATACGCAGTATTTT. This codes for CASSLGGSFTDTQYF.